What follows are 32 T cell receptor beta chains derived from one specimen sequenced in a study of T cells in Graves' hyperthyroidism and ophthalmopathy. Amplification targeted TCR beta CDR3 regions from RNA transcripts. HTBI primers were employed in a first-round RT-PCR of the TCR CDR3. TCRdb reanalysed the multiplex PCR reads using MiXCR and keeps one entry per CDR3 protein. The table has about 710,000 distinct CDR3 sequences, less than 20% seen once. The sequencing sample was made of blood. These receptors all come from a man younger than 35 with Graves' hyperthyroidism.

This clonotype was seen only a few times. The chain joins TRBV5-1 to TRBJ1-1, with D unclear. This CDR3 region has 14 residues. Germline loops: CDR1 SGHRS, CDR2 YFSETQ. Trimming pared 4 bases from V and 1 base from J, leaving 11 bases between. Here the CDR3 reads CASSKTLGNTEAFF. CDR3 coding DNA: TGCGCCAGCAGCAAAACGTTAGGGAACACTGAAGCTTTCTTT.

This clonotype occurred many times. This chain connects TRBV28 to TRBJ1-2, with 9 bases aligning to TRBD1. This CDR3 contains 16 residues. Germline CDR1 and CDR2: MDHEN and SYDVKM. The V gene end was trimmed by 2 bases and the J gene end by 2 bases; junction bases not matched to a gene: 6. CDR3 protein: CASSLLGQGRNYGYTF. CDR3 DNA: TGTGCCAGCAGTTTACTCGGACAGGGGCGGAACTATGGCTACACCTTC.

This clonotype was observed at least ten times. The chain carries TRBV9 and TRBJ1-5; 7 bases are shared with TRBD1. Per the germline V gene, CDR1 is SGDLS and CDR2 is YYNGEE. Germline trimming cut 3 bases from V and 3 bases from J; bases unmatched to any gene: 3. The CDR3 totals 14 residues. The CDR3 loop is CASSAGTDNQPQHF. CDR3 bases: TGTGCCAGCAGCGCCGGGACAGACAATCAGCCCCAGCATTTT.

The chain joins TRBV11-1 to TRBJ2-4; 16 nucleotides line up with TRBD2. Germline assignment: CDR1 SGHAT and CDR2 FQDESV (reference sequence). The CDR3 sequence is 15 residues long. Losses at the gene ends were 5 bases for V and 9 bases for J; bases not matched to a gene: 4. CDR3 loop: CASSLGTSGRGIQYF. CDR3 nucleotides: TGTGCCAGCAGCCTTGGGACTAGCGGGAGGGGCATTCAGTACTTC.

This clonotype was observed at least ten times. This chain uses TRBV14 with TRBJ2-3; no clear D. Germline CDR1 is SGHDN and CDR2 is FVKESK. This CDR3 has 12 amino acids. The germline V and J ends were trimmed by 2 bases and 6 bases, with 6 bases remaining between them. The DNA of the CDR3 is TGTGCCAGCAGCCAATGGCGGGATACGCAGTATTTT. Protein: CASSQWRDTQYF.

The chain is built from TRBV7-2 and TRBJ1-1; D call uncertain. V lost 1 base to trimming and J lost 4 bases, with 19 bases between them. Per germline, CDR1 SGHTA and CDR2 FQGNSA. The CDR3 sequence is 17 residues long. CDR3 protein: CASSLGYLSDMSTEAFF. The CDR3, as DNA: TGTGCCAGCAGCTTAGGATACTTATCAGACATGAGCACTGAAGCTTTCTTT.

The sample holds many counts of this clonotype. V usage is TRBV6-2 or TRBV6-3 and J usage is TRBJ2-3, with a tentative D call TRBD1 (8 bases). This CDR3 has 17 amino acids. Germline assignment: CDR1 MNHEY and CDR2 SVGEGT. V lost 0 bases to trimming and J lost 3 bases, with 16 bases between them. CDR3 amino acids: CASSYSHGQGGTDTQYF. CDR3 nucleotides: TGTGCCAGCAGTTACTCGCACGGACAGGGAGGGACAGATACGCAGTATTTT.

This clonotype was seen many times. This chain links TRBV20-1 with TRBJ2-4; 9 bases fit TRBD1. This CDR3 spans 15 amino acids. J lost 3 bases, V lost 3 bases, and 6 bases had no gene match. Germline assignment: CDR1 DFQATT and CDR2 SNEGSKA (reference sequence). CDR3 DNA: TGCAGTGCTAGCCGGGACAGGGTCGTCAAAAACATTCAGTACTTC. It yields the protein CSASRDRVVKNIQYF.

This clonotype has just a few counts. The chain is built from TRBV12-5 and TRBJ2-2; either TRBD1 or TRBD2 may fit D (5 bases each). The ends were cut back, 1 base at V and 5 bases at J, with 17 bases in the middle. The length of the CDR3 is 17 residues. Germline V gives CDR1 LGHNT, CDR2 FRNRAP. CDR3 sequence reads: CASGLDGILGATGELFF. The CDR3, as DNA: TGTGCTAGTGGTTTGGACGGGATCCTCGGGGCGACCGGGGAGCTGTTTTTT.

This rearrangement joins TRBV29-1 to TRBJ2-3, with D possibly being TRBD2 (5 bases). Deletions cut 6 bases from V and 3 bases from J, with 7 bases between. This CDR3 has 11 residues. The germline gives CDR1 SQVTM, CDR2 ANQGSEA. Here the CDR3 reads CSVTGTDTQYF. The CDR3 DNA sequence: TGCAGCGTGACGGGGACAGATACGCAGTATTTT.

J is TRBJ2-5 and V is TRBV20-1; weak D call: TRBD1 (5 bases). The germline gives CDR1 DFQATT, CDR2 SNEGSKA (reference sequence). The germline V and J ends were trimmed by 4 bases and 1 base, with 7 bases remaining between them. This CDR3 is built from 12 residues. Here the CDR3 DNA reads TGCAGTGCTATGGACACCCAAGAGACCCAGTACTTC. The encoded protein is CSAMDTQETQYF.

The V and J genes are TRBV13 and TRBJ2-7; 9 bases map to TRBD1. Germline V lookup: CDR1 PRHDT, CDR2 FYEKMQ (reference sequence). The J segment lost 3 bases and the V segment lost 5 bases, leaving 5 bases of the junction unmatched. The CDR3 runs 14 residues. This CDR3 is CASSSTGGLYEQYF. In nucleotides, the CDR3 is TGTGCCAGCAGCAGTACAGGGGGCCTCTACGAGCAGTACTTC.

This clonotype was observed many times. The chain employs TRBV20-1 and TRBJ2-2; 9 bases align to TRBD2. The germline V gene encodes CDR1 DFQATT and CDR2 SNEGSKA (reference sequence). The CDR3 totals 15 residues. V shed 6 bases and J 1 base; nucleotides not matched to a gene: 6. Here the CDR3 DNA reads TGCAGTGCCCCGAATAGCGGGGGGAACACCGGGGAGCTGTTTTTT. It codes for CSAPNSGGNTGELFF.

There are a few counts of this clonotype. DNA for the CDR3: TGTGCCAGCAGCGCGGACAGGGTAAATTCACCCCTCCACTTT. Translation: CASSADRVNSPLHF. The chain has TRBV9 and TRBJ1-6, with TRBD1 identical over 8 bases. The germline V gene encodes CDR1 SGDLS and CDR2 YYNGEE. This CDR3 spans 14 amino acids. The V and J ends lost 3 bases and 7 bases, in that order; junction bases with no gene match: 3. Together with reference TRBV9 and TRBJ1-6, the CDR3 gives the full variable domain: DSGVTQTPKHLITATGQRVTLRCSPRSGDLSVYWYQQSLDQGLQFLIQYYNGEERAKGNILERFSAQQFPDLHSELNLSSLELGDSALYFCASSADRVNSPLHFGNGTRLTVT.

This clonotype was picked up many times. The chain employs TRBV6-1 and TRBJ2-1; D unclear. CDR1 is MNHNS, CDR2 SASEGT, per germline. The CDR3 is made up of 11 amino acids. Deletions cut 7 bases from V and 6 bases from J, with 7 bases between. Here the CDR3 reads CASTQRNEQFF. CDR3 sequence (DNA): TGTGCCAGCACGCAGCGCAATGAGCAGTTCTTC.

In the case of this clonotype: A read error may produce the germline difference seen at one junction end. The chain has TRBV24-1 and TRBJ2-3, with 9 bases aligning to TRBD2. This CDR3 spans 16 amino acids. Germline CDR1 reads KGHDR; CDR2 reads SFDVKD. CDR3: CATSDPLAGTTDAQYF. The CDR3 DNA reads TGTGCCACCAGTGACCCCCTAGCGGGAACCACAGATGCGCAGTATTTT.

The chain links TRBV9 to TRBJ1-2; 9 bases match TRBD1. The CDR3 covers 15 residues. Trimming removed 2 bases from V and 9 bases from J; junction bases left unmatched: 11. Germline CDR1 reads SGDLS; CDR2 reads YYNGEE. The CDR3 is CASSVLGTGSGSYTF. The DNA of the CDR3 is TGTGCCAGCAGCGTCCTTGGGACAGGGTCTGGGAGCTACACCTTC.

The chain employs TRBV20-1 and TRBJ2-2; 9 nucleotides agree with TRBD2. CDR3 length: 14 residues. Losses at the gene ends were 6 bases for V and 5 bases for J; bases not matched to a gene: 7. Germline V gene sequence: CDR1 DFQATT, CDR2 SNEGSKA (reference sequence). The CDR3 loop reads CSALAGVGTGELFF. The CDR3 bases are TGCAGTGCGTTAGCGGGAGTCGGGACCGGGGAGCTGTTTTTT.

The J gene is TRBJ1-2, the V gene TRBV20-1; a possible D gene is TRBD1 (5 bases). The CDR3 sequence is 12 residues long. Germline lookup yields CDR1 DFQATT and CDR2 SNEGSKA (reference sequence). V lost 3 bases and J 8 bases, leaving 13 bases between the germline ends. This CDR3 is CSASASGRGYTF. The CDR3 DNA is TGCAGTGCTAGTGCATCAGGGAGAGGCTACACCTTC.

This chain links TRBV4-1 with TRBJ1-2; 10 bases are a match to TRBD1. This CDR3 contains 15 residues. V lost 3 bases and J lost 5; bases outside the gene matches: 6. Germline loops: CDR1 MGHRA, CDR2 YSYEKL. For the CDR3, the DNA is TGCGCCAGCAGCCAGGAGACAGGGGGCGGGTATGGCTACACCTTC. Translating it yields CASSQETGGGYGYTF.

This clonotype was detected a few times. CDR3 nucleotides: TGTGCCACCAGCGGACGTCAGACTAGCGGGATTAACAATGAGCAGTTCTTC. Protein sequence: CATSGRQTSGINNEQFF. The chain uses TRBV15 and TRBJ2-1; TRBD2 agrees at 11 bases. This CDR3 spans 17 amino acids. V shed 5 bases and J 5 bases; nucleotides not matched to a gene: 11. Germline CDR1 and CDR2: LNHNV and YYDKDF (reference sequence).

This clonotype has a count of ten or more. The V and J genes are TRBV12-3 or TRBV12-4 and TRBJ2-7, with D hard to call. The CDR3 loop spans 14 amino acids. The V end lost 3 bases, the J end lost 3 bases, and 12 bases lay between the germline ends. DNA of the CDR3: TGTGCCAGCAGTTTTCGCCCCCAGAGCTACGAGCAGTACTTC. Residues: CASSFRPQSYEQYF.

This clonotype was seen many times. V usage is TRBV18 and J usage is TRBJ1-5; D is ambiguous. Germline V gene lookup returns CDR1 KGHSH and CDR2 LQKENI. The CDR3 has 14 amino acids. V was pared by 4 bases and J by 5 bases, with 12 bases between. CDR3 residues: CASSREYSDQPQHF. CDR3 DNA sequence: TGTGCCAGCTCACGCGAGTATTCCGATCAGCCCCAGCATTTT.

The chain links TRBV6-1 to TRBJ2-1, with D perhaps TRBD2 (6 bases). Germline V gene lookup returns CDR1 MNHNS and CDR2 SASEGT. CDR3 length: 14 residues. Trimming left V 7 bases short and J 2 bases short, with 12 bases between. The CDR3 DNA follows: TGTGCCAGCACTAGGGAGGTCCCCTACAATGAGCAGTTCTTC. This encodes CASTREVPYNEQFF.

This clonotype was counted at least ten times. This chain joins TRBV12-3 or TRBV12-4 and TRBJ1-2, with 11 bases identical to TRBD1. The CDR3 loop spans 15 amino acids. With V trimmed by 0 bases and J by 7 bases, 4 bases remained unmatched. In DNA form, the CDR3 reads TGTGCCAGCAGTTTAGCCTTGGACAGGGGGCTTGGCTACACCTTC. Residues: CASSLALDRGLGYTF.

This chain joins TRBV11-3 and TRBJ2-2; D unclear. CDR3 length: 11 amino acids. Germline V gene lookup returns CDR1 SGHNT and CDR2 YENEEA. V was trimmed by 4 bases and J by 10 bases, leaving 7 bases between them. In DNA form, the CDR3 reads TGTGCCAGCAGCTCCTTCCAGGAGCTGTTTTTT. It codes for CASSSFQELFF. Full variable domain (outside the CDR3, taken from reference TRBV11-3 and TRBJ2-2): EAGVVQSPRYKIIEKKQPVAFWCNPISGHNTLYWYLQNLGQGPELLIRYENEEAVDDSQLPKDRFSAERLKGVDSTLKIQPAELGDSAVYLCASSSFQELFFGEGSRLTVL.

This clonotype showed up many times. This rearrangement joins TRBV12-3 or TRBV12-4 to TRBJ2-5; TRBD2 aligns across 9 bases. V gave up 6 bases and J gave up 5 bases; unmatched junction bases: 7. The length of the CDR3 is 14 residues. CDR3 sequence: CASRGRGGEETQYF. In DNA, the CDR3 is TGTGCCAGCAGAGGGCGGGGGGGAGAGGAGACCCAGTACTTC.

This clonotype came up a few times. The CDR3 region has the DNA TGTGCCAGCAGCATAGACTCGACAGGGAACCAAGAGACCCAGTACTTC. Its translation is CASSIDSTGNQETQYF. This chain links TRBV5-5 with TRBJ2-5; 7 positions agree with TRBD1. The CDR3 sequence is 16 residues long. The germline gives CDR1 SGHKS, CDR2 YYEKEE (reference sequence). J gave up 0 bases and V 4 bases, and 9 bases lay outside the gene matches.

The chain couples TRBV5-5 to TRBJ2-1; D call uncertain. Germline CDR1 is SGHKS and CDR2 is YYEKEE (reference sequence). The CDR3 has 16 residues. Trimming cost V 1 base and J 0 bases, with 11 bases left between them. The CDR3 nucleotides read TGTGCCAGCAGCTTGTCGATGGACGGCTCCTACAATGAGCAGTTCTTC. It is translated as CASSLSMDGSYNEQFF. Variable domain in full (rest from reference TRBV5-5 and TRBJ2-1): DAGVTQSPTHLIKTRGQQVTLRCSPISGHKSVSWYQQVLGQGPQFIFQYYEKEERGRGNFPDRFSARQFPNYSSELNVNALLLGDSALYLCASSLSMDGSYNEQFFGPGTRLTVL.

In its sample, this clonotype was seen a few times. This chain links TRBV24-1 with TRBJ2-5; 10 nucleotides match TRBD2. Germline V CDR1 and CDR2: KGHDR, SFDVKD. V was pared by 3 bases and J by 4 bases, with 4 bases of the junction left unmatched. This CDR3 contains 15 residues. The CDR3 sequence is CATSDPRLAGETQYF. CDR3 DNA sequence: TGTGCCACCAGTGATCCACGACTAGCGGGAGAGACCCAGTACTTC.

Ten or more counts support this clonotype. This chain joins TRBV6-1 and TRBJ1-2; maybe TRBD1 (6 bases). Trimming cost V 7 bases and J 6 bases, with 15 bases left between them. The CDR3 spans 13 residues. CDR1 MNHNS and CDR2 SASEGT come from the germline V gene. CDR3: CASKTGQKDGYTF. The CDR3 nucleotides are TGTGCCAGCAAGACTGGACAGAAAGATGGCTACACCTTC.

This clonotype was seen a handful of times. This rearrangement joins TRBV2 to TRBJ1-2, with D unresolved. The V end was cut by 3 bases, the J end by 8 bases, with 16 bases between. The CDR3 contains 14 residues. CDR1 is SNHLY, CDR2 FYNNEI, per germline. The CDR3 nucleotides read TGTGCCAGCAGTGACTCGGTGGAACAGAGGGGCTACACCTTC. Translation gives CASSDSVEQRGYTF. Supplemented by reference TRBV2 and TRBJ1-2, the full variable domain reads EPEVTQTPSHQVTQMGQEVILRCVPISNHLYFYWYRQILGQKVEFLVSFYNNEISEKSEIFDDQFSVERPDGSNFTLKIRSTKLEDSAMYFCASSDSVEQRGYTFGSGTRLTVV.